The clone carrying this TCR beta chain was seen only once. The sample has other DNA sequences that encode this CDR3 too. Whether given at about 4 or about 12 weeks, second doses were pooled. This specimen comes from a study of T cell responses to AZD1222 COVID-19 vaccine. The data were produced by immunoSEQ multiplex PCR, yet TCRdb's version contains in-frame clones alone and is incomplete. The table records 140,000 to 150,000 clones, 92% of them present only once. V lost 3 bases and J lost 2, with 8 bases in between. This CDR3 is built from 13 residues. Germline CDR1 reads SGHTA; CDR2 reads FQGNSA. The source of this sequence is an adult who received the AZD1222 COVID-19 vaccine. This chain uses TRBV7-2 with TRBJ2-7, with D perhaps TRBD1 (6 bases). Sequenced material: peripheral blood, taken 28 days after the second AZD1222 dose. The CDR3 nucleotides are TGTGCCAGCAGCTTGGACAGAGCCTACGAGCAGTACTTC. Residues: CASSLDRAYEQYF.